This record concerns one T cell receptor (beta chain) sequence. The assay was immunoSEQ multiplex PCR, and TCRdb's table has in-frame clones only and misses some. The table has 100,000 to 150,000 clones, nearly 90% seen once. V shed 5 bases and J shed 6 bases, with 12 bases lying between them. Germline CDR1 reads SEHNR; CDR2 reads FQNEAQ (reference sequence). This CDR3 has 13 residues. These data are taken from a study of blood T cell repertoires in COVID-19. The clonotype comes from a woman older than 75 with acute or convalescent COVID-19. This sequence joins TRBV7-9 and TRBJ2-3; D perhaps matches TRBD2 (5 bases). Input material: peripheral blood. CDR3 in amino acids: CASSLGLLDTQYF. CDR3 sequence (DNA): TGTGCCAGCAGCCTCGGACTTTTGGATACGCAGTATTTT.